Following are 5 T cell receptor beta chains from one sample sequenced in a study of CD8 T cells in ankylosing spondylitis. A single record per CDR3 protein comes from TCRdb applying MiXCR to the 5' RACE reads. Seen here are 250,000 or so distinct CDR3 sequences, more than 20% observed once, and the top ten hold 0.5% to 0.75%. Sequenced sample: blood, either unsorted or a sorted T cell fraction (not recorded which). Receptors originate from a male donor with ankylosing spondylitis or in good health (not recorded which).

The V and J genes are TRBV4-1 and TRBJ2-7; 7 bases align to TRBD1. The CDR3 consists of 13 residues. Losses at the gene ends were 5 bases for V and 3 bases for J; bases not matched to a gene: 4. Germline loops: CDR1 MGHRA, CDR2 YSYEKL. The CDR3 bases are TGCGCCAGCAGCAAAGGGACAGACTACGAGCAGTACTTC. The encoded protein is CASSKGTDYEQYF.

In its sample, this clonotype was seen many times. A read error may account for a junction end that differs from germline. The chain links TRBV7-9 to TRBJ2-6, with a tentative D call TRBD1 (5 bases). The germline V gene has CDR1 SEHNR and CDR2 FQNEAQ (reference sequence). The CDR3 is 14 residues long. The CDR3 is CASSLNFRANVPTF. CDR3 bases: TGTGCCAGCAGCCTAAACTTCAGGGCCAACGTCCCGACTTTC.

The chain combines TRBV20-1 with TRBJ2-1; 9 bases are a match to TRBD2. This CDR3 has 14 residues. Trimming removed 2 bases from V and 8 bases from J; junction bases left unmatched: 7. CDR1 is DFQATT and CDR2 is SNEGSKA in the germline V gene (reference sequence). DNA for the CDR3: TGCAGTGCTAGACTAGCGGGGAGGAGGGATGAGCAGTTCTTC. Protein product: CSARLAGRRDEQFF.

This clonotype occurred many times. The junction and the germline gene differ at one end; a read error may be behind it. The chain recombines TRBV12-3 or TRBV12-4 with TRBJ1-5; a weak D match, TRBD1 (5 bases). The CDR3 is 13 residues long. The CDR3 sequence: CASSVAGARSQHF. The CDR3, as DNA: TGTGCCAGCAGTGTAGCCGGGGCTAGGTCCCAGCATTTT.

This clonotype came up a few times. The chain uses TRBV20-1 and TRBJ2-7; 8 bases map to TRBD2. V shed 3 bases, J shed 5 bases, and the junction held 12 bases outside the gene matches. The CDR3 is 15 amino acids. Germline-derived CDR1 and CDR2 are DFQATT and SNEGSKA (reference sequence). This chain's CDR3 is CSARVWDGGANEQYF. The CDR3 DNA sequence: TGCAGTGCTAGGGTTTGGGACGGGGGGGCTAACGAGCAGTACTTC.